These 6 T cell receptor beta chains were all obtained from the same sample, sequenced in a study of CD8 T cells in Susac syndrome. It was with random hexamers that roughly 0.45 to 1 ug RNA was reverse transcribed. TCRdb passed the immunoSEQ multiplex PCR reads through MiXCR, listing each CDR3 protein once. This table holds over 140,000 distinct CDR3 sequences, approximately 95% found once. Sample: CD4+ T cells from PBMCs. The receptors shown here come from a human donor with Susac syndrome.

V usage is TRBV12-5 and J usage is TRBJ1-5; D unresolved. The CDR3 spans 13 residues. Per germline, CDR1 LGHNT and CDR2 FRNRAP. Trimming removed 1 base at V and 7 bases at J, with 8 bases between. CDR3 amino acids: CASGLGRGQPQHF. CDR3 nucleotide sequence: TGTGCTAGTGGTTTGGGCCGCGGGCAGCCCCAGCATTTT.

V usage is TRBV18 and J usage is TRBJ1-5; D ambiguous. The CDR3 length is 13 residues. Trimming left V 6 bases short and J 5 bases short, with 11 bases between. Germline CDR1 reads KGHSH; CDR2 reads LQKENI. CDR3 DNA: TGTGCCAGCTCCATGACAAGTGATCAGCCCCAGCATTTT. This translates into CASSMTSDQPQHF.

DNA for the CDR3: TGCAGTGTTAATATTCCAGTCTTGTATGGCTACACCTTC. The encoded protein is CSVNIPVLYGYTF. The V and J genes are TRBV20-1 and TRBJ1-2; unclear D gene. Germline CDR1 is DFQATT and CDR2 is SNEGSKA (reference sequence). Deletions cut 7 bases from V and 5 bases from J, with 17 bases between. This CDR3 has 13 amino acids.

This clonotype was detected once. This sequence joins TRBV7-9 and TRBJ1-5; 7 bases are a match to TRBD1. The CDR3 has 16 amino acids. Germline assignment: CDR1 SEHNR and CDR2 FQNEAQ (reference sequence). The V and J ends lost 4 bases and 1 base, in that order; junction bases with no gene match: 7. The CDR3 region has the DNA TGTGCCAGCAGCTCGTCGGGACAGATGAGCAATCAGCCCCAGCATTTT. Protein sequence: CASSSSGQMSNQPQHF.

J is TRBJ1-2 and V is TRBV7-9; D is uncertain. The CDR3 runs to 12 residues. V was trimmed by 1 base and J by 10 bases, leaving 10 bases between them. Germline V CDR1 and CDR2: SEHNR, FQNEAQ (reference sequence). This CDR3 is CASSLGGGSYTF. In DNA form, the CDR3 reads TGTGCCAGCAGCTTAGGAGGAGGCTCCTACACCTTC.

The J gene is TRBJ1-1, the V gene TRBV30; no reliable D call. Trimming shortened V by 3 bases and J by 1 base, and 12 bases separated the two germline ends. Germline CDR1 GTSNPN, CDR2 SVGIG (reference sequence). The CDR3 is 14 amino acids. CDR3 sequence: CAWSRGRQNTEAFF. CDR3 in DNA: TGTGCCTGGAGCCGCGGACGGCAGAACACTGAAGCTTTCTTT.